Presented here are 18 T cell receptor beta chains from one specimen sequenced in a study of identical twins. TCRdb reprocessed the 5' RACE reads via MiXCR and lists one record per CDR3 protein. The sample carries about 700,000 distinct CDR3 sequences, 8.6% recorded once. This sample also appeared in a second study, on yellow fever vaccine responses in identical twins.

Sequencing used PBMCs. The receptors stem from a woman aged 18-30 years in good health.

V and J are TRBV20-1 and TRBJ2-2; 14 bases are a match to TRBD2. Germline loops: CDR1 DFQATT, CDR2 SNEGSKA (reference sequence). The CDR3 spans 17 residues. V lost 6 bases and J lost 3; bases outside the gene matches: 9. CDR3 bases: TGCAGTGCGAGGGGACTAGCGGGAGCCGGAGACACCGGGGAGCTGTTTTTT. It yields the protein CSARGLAGAGDTGELFF.

This clonotype came up a few times. The chain is built from TRBV11-3 and TRBJ1-1; D gene uncertain. The CDR3 is 13 residues long. Germline V lookup: CDR1 SGHNT, CDR2 YENEEA. Trimming removed 1 base from V and 5 bases from J, with 8 bases in between. The CDR3 region is CASSLGSLTEAFF. The CDR3 nucleotides read TGTGCCAGCAGCTTAGGCAGTTTAACTGAAGCTTTCTTT.

Only a few counts were recorded for this clonotype. This chain joins TRBV28 and TRBJ1-1; D gene ambiguous. V dropped 2 bases and J dropped 2 bases, with 9 bases sitting between them. CDR3 length equals 14 residues. Germline V CDR1 and CDR2: MDHEN, SYDVKM. CDR3 region: CASSLTRSNTEAFF. The DNA of the CDR3 is TGTGCCAGCAGTTTAACCCGCAGCAACACTGAAGCTTTCTTT.

This clonotype occurred a few times. The chain couples TRBV10-3 to TRBJ2-7; 10 nucleotides align to TRBD1. CDR3 size: 15 residues. CDR1 and CDR2 (germline): ENHRY, SYGVKD. The junction had 8 bases not matched to a gene; V was cut back by 4 bases and J by 5 bases. Here the CDR3 reads CAISAPGQGTHEQYF. The CDR3, as DNA: TGTGCCATCAGTGCTCCGGGACAGGGGACCCACGAGCAGTACTTC.

This clonotype has just a few counts. CDR3 sequence (DNA): TGCGCCAGCAGCTTGGCAGGGATGGCCTACAATGAGCAGTTCTTC. This codes for CASSLAGMAYNEQFF. V gene TRBV5-1 combines with J gene TRBJ2-1, with D maybe TRBD1 (5 bases). Deletions cut 0 bases from V and 2 bases from J, with 9 bases between. The CDR3 contains 15 residues. Germline assignment: CDR1 SGHRS and CDR2 YFSETQ.

This clonotype was found a few times. The chain has TRBV20-1 and TRBJ2-7; tentative D call: TRBD1 (7 bases). Germline lookup yields CDR1 DFQATT and CDR2 SNEGSKA (reference sequence). This CDR3 spans 13 amino acids. Trimming removed 2 bases from V and 0 bases from J, with 8 bases in between. This CDR3 is CSARQGGSYEQYF. CDR3 nucleotides: TGCAGTGCTAGACAGGGGGGCTCCTACGAGCAGTACTTC.

The chain uses TRBV24-1 and TRBJ1-2; D is ambiguous. The CDR3 has 13 residues. Deletions cut 7 bases from V and 8 bases from J, with 16 bases between. Per germline, CDR1 KGHDR and CDR2 SFDVKD. The CDR3 is CATRSRSAEGYTF. In nucleotides, the CDR3 is TGTGCCACCAGGTCACGGTCGGCGGAGGGCTACACCTTC.

This clonotype was seen ten or more times. The CDR3 nucleotides read TGTGCCACCAGAGGGACAGGGCCAACTAGCACAGATACGCAGTATTTT. Its protein is CATRGTGPTSTDTQYF. The chain links TRBV12-3 or TRBV12-4 to TRBJ2-3; TRBD1 agrees at 9 bases. With V trimmed by 10 bases and J by 0 bases, 11 bases remained unmatched. CDR3 length: 16 amino acids.

This clonotype showed up just a few times. This chain connects TRBV4-3 to TRBJ2-3; D is undetermined. CDR3 length: 14 residues. CDR1 LGHNA and CDR2 YSLEER come from the germline V gene. Trimming took off 1 base at V and 4 bases at J, with 9 bases between the two ends. CDR3 protein: CASSQALGSDTQYF. The CDR3 coding sequence is TGCGCCAGCAGCCAAGCCCTGGGCTCAGATACGCAGTATTTT.

This clonotype came up many times. This chain uses TRBV10-3 with TRBJ2-3, with D unclear. The CDR3 totals 14 residues. The germline V gene encodes CDR1 ENHRY and CDR2 SYGVKD. With 7 bases removed from V and 2 bases from J, the gap between germline ends came to 13 bases. In nucleotides, the CDR3 is TGTGCCATCAACCCAACCGAGACCACAGATACGCAGTATTTT. Translation gives CAINPTETTDTQYF.

Many counts were recorded for this clonotype. This rearrangement joins TRBV7-9 to TRBJ2-7; the D is unclear. The CDR3 extends over 14 amino acids. The germline V gene has CDR1 SEHNR and CDR2 FQNEAQ (reference sequence). V lost 0 bases, J lost 3 bases, and 9 bases lay in between. For the CDR3, the DNA is TGTGCCAGCAGCTTAGCTCCAGGAGACTACGAGCAGTACTTC. As protein: CASSLAPGDYEQYF.

The chain employs TRBV6-1 and TRBJ1-4; D may be TRBD1 (6 bases). Germline V gives CDR1 MNHNS, CDR2 SASEGT. V was clipped by 9 bases and J by 4 bases, with 15 bases between them. The CDR3 extends over 14 amino acids. CDR3 nucleotide sequence: TGTGCCAGTCGGACAGCCGGATTTAATGAAAAACTGTTTTTT. This translates into CASRTAGFNEKLFF.

This clonotype was seen a handful of times. The V call is TRBV30, the J call TRBJ2-2; perhaps TRBD2 as D (5 bases). V dropped 3 bases and J dropped 5 bases, with 16 bases sitting between them. This CDR3 contains 15 residues. Germline V gene sequence: CDR1 GTSNPN, CDR2 SVGIG (reference sequence). CDR3 amino acids: CAWRAPGLRTGELFF. As DNA, the CDR3 is TGTGCCTGGAGAGCACCCGGACTGCGGACCGGGGAGCTGTTTTTT.

This clonotype appeared a few times. J is TRBJ2-1 and V is TRBV27; tentatively, D is TRBD2 (6 bases). V lost 6 bases, J lost 11 bases, and 17 bases lay in between. Germline CDR1 is MNHEY and CDR2 is SMNVEV (reference sequence). This CDR3 is 13 amino acids long. The CDR3 reads CASSAHPSGQQFF. For the CDR3, the DNA is TGTGCCAGCAGCGCCCACCCGAGCGGGCAGCAGTTCTTC.

This clonotype was found a few times. J is TRBJ2-1 and V is TRBV7-9; D is unresolved. Germline CDR1 SEHNR, CDR2 FQNEAQ (reference sequence). The CDR3 is 11 amino acids. Trimming took off 5 bases at V and 10 bases at J, with 9 bases between the two ends. CDR3 DNA sequence: TGTGCCAGCAGCATGTTTGCCGAGCAGTTCTTC. Protein sequence: CASSMFAEQFF.

The chain employs TRBV27 and TRBJ2-3; D possibly corresponds to TRBD2 (5 bases). The CDR3 has 13 residues. V was shortened by 7 bases and J by 1 base, with 9 bases between the two germline ends. Looked up from germline, CDR1 is MNHEY and CDR2 is SMNVEV (reference sequence). CDR3 residues: CASTILGTDTQYF. Here the CDR3 DNA reads TGTGCCAGCACCATACTAGGCACAGATACGCAGTATTTT.

This clonotype was detected a few times. The CDR3 reads CASSSAGGSVAFF. DNA for the CDR3: TGTGCCAGCAGCTCCGCAGGGGGTTCTGTAGCTTTCTTT. The genes are TRBV7-9 and TRBJ1-1; the match to TRBD1 covers 7 bases. Per the germline V gene, CDR1 is SEHNR and CDR2 is FQNEAQ (reference sequence). The trim removed 4 bases at V and 10 bases at J, leaving 9 bases unmatched. The CDR3 has 13 residues.

This clonotype was detected ten times or more. The chain carries TRBV24-1 and TRBJ2-3; D remains unclear. CDR3 size: 14 residues. V was clipped by 0 bases and J by 3 bases, with 6 bases between them. CDR1 KGHDR and CDR2 SFDVKD come from the germline V gene. CDR3 nucleotides: TGTGCCACCAGTGATTTGTGGGGAACAGATACGCAGTATTTT. It is translated as CATSDLWGTDTQYF.